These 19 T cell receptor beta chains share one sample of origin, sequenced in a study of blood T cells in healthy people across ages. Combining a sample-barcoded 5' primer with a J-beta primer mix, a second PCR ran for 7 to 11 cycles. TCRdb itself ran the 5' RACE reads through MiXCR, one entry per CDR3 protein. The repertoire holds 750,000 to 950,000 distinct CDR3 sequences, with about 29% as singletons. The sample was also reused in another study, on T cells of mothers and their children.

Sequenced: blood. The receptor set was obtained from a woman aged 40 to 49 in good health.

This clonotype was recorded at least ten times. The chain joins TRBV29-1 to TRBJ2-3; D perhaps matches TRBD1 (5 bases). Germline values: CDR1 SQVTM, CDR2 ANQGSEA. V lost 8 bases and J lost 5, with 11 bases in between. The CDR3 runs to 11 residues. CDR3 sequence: CSFLGVDTQYF. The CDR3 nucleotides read TGCAGCTTCCTAGGGGTAGATACGCAGTATTTT.

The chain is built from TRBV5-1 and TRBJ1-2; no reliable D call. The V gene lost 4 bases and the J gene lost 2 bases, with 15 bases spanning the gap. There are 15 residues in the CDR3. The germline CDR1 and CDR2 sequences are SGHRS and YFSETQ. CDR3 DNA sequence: TGCGCCAGCAGCCTTGGGTCTGCGGAGAACTATGGCTACACCTTC. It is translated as CASSLGSAENYGYTF.

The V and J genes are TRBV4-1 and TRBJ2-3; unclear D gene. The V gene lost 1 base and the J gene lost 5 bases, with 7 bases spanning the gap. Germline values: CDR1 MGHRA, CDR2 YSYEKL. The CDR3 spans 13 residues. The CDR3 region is CASSQVRRDTQYF. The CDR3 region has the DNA TGCGCCAGCAGCCAAGTACGGAGAGATACGCAGTATTTT.

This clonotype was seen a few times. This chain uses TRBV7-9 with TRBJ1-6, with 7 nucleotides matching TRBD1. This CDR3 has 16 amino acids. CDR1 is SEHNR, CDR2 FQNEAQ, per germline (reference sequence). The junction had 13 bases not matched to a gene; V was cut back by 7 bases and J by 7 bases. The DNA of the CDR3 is TGTGCCAGCACCCATGGGGACAGCCCGAGAAATTCACCCCTCCACTTT. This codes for CASTHGDSPRNSPLHF.

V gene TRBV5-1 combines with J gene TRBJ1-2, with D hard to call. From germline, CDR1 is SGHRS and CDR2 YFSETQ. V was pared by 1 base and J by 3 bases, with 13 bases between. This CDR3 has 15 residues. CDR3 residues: CASSLSSFEDYGYTF. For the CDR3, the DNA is TGCGCCAGCAGCTTGAGTTCGTTCGAGGACTATGGCTACACCTTC.

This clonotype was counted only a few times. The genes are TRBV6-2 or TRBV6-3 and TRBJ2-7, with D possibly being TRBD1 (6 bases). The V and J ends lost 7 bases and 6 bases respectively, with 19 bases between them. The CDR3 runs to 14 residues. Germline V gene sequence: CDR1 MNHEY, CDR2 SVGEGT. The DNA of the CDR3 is TGTGCCAGCATTTCAGACAGGAATTTCCCCGAGCAGTACTTC. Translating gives CASISDRNFPEQYF.

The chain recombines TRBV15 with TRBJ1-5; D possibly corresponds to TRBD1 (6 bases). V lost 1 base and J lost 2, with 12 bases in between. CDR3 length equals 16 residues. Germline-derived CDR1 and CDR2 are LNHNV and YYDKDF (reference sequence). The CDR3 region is CATSRGDTLGNQPQHF. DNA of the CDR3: TGTGCCACCAGCAGAGGGGACACTTTGGGCAATCAGCCCCAGCATTTT.

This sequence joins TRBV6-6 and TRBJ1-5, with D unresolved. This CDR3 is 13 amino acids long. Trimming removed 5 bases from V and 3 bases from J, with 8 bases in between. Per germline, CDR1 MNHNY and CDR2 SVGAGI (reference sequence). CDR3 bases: TGTGCCAGCAGTCCCAATACCAATCAGCCCCAGCATTTT. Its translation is CASSPNTNQPQHF.

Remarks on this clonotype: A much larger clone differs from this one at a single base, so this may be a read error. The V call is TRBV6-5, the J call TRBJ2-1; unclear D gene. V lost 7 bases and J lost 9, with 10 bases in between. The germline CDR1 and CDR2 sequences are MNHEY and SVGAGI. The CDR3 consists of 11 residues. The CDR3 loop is CASNYGSEQFF. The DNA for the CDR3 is TGTGCCAGCAATTATGGGTCTGAGCAGTTCTTC.

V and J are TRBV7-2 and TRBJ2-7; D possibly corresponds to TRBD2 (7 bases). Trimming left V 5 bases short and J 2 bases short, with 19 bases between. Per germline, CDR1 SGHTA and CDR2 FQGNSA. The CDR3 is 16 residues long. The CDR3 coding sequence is TGTGCCAGCAGCCGCCCGGGGGGCAGTTTAACCTACGAGCAGTACTTC. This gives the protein CASSRPGGSLTYEQYF.

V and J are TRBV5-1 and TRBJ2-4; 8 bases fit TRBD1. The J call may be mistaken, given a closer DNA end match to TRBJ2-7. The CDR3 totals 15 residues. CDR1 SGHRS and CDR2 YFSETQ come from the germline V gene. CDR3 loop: CASSLSGTGCGEQYF. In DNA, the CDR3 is TGCGCCAGCAGCTTGTCCGGGACAGGCTGCGGCGAGCAGTACTTC.

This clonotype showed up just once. CDR3 region: CASSHRGTPSGEQYF. Here the CDR3 DNA reads TGTGCCAGCAGCCACCGGGGGACACCCTCAGGGGAGCAGTACTTC. The rearrangement links TRBV7-9 to TRBJ2-7; D tentatively fits TRBD1 or TRBD2 (6 bases each). This CDR3 is built from 15 residues. Trimming took off 5 bases at V and 7 bases at J, with 21 bases between the two ends. Germline CDR1 SEHNR, CDR2 FQNEAQ (reference sequence).

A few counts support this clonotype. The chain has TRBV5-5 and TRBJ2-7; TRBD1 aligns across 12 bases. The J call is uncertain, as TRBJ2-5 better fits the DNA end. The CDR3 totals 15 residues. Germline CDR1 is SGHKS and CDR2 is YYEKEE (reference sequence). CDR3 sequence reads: CASSDGTGGPETQYF. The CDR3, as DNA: TGTGCCAGCAGCGACGGGACAGGGGGCCCAGAGACCCAGTACTTC.

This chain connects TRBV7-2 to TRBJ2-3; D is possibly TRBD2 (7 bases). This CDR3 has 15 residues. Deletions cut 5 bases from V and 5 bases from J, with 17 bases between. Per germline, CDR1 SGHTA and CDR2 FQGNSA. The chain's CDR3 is CASSPLGGRGDTQYF. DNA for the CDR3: TGTGCCAGCAGCCCGCTCGGGGGGCGAGGAGATACGCAGTATTTT.

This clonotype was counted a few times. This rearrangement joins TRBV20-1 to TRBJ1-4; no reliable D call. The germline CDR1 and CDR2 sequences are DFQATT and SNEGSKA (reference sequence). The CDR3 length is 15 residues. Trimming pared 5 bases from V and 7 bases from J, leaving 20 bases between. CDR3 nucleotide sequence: TGCAGTGCTCGTGGCGGTTTGGCCGCTGGTGAAAAACTGTTTTTT. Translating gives CSARGGLAAGEKLFF.

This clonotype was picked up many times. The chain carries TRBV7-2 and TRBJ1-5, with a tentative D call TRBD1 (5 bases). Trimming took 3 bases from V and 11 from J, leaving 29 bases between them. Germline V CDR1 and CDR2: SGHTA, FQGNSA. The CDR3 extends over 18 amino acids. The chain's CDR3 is CASSFGYSPGRQEGTQHF. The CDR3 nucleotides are TGTGCCAGCAGCTTCGGATACAGTCCGGGACGCCAAGAGGGGACCCAGCATTTT.

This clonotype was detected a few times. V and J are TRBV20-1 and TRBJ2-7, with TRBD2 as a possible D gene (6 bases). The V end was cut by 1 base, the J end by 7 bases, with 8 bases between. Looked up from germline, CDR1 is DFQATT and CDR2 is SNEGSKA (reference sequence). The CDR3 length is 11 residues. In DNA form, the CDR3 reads TGCAGTGCTAGAGGAGGAGGGGAGCAGTACTTC. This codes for CSARGGGEQYF.

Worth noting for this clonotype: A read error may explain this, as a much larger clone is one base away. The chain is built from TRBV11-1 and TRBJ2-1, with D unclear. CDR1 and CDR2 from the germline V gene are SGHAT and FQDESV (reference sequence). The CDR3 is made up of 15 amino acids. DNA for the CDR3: TGTGCCGGCAGCTTATTAAGGCGCAATATCAATGAGCAGTTCTTC. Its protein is CAGSLLRRNINEQFF.

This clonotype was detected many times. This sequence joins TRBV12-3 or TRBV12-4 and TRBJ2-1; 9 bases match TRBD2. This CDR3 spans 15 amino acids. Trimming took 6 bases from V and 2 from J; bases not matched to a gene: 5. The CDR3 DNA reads TGTGCCAGCAGCTTAAGCGGGGGGCCCTACAATGAGCAGTTCTTC. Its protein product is CASSLSGGPYNEQFF.